The rows below give T cell receptor beta chains drawn from one sample of a study of CD8+ T cells in alopecia areata. Libraries were prepared by immunoSEQ multiplex PCR; TCRdb keeps only in-frame clonotypes and omits some of them. The table lists 190,000 or so clones, 58% of them singletons. The sequenced sample was CD4+ T cells sorted from blood, obtained at week 24, from a patient treated with tofacitinib. Receptors were obtained from a human donor with alopecia areata. Both conserved end residues are part of each CDR3. A D gene is named only where the DNA matches it firmly. Where a row states a size, it is once, few, many or the class of an expanded clone; other rows omit it.

V gene: TRBV4-2; J gene: TRBJ2-7; clone size: -; D gene: -; CDR3 protein: CASSQDVGREQYF; CDR3 DNA: TGTGCCAGCAGCCAAGATGTCGGAAGGGAGCAGTACTTC
V gene: TRBV29-1; J gene: TRBJ1-3; clone size: -; D gene: -; CDR3 protein: CSVHRGPGNTIYF; CDR3 DNA: TGCAGCGTACATCGAGGCCCTGGAAACACCATATATTTT
V gene: TRBV6-6; J gene: TRBJ1-2; clone size: -; D gene: -; CDR3 protein: CASSYAAINYGYTF; CDR3 DNA: TGTGCCAGCAGTTACGCGGCCATTAACTATGGCTACACCTTC
V gene: TRBV15; J gene: TRBJ2-5; clone size: -; D gene: -; CDR3 protein: CATSRGRARETQYF; CDR3 DNA: TGTGCCACCAGCAGAGGCAGGGCGCGGGAGACCCAGTACTTC
V gene: TRBV4-2; J gene: TRBJ1-3; clone size: -; D gene: TRBD1; CDR3 protein: CASSQDHQGVSGNTIYF; CDR3 DNA: TGTGCCAGCAGCCAAGATCACCAGGGGGTCTCTGGAAACACCATATATTTT
V gene: TRBV29-1; J gene: TRBJ2-1; clone size: once; D gene: -; CDR3 protein: CSVEVLGQPLRRFF; CDR3 DNA: TGCAGCGTTGAAGTCCTCGGACAGCCGCTGCGGCGATTCTTC
V gene: TRBV5-1; J gene: TRBJ2-5; clone size: few; D gene: -; CDR3 protein: CASSSTRADAETQYF; CDR3 DNA: TGCGCCAGCAGCTCAACCCGGGCAGACGCGGAGACCCAGTACTTC
V gene: TRBV27; J gene: TRBJ2-5; clone size: -; D gene: -; CDR3 protein: CASSPYNLYQETQYF; CDR3 DNA: TGTGCCAGCAGTCCCTACAACCTGTACCAAGAGACCCAGTACTTC
V gene: TRBV6-5; J gene: TRBJ2-2; clone size: -; D gene: -; CDR3 protein: CASTAGLGRELFF; CDR3 DNA: TGTGCCAGCACCGCGGGACTCGGTAGGGAGCTGTTTTTT
V gene: TRBV9; J gene: TRBJ1-6; clone size: -; D gene: -; CDR3 protein: CASGTGNSPLHF; CDR3 DNA: TGTGCCAGTGGTACAGGGAATTCACCCCTCCACTTT
V gene: TRBV5-1; J gene: TRBJ2-7; clone size: -; D gene: TRBD2; CDR3 protein: CASSLGGSGMYEQYF; CDR3 DNA: TGCGCCAGCAGCTTGGGAGGTAGCGGGATGTACGAGCAGTACTTC
V gene: TRBV18; J gene: TRBJ1-5; clone size: few; D gene: TRBD1; CDR3 protein: CASSPGQGTNQPQHF; CDR3 DNA: TGTGCCAGCTCACCTGGACAGGGGACCAATCAGCCCCAGCATTTT
V gene: TRBV29-1; J gene: TRBJ1-2; clone size: -; D gene: -; CDR3 protein: CSVDGSYTF; CDR3 DNA: TGCAGCGTTGATGGTAGCTATACCTTC
V gene: TRBV5-4; J gene: TRBJ2-5; clone size: -; D gene: TRBD1; CDR3 protein: CASSLRQGRFSETQYF; CDR3 DNA: TGTGCCAGCAGCCTGCGACAGGGGCGGTTTTCGGAGACCCAGTACTTC
V gene: TRBV25-1; J gene: TRBJ2-3; clone size: few; D gene: TRBD1; CDR3 protein: CASSDGGDRGTDTQYF; CDR3 DNA: TGTGCCAGCAGTGATGGGGGGGACAGGGGGACAGATACGCAGTATTTT
V gene: TRBV19; J gene: TRBJ1-2; clone size: once; D gene: TRBD1; CDR3 protein: CASSPGQNNYGYTF; CDR3 DNA: TGTGCCAGTAGTCCGGGACAGAATAACTATGGCTACACCTTC
V gene: TRBV5-1; J gene: TRBJ2-3; clone size: -; D gene: -; CDR3 protein: CASSLQGQSTDTQYF; CDR3 DNA: TGCGCCAGCAGCTTGCAGGGTCAGAGCACAGATACGCAGTATTTT
V gene: TRBV18; J gene: TRBJ2-7; clone size: once; D gene: -; CDR3 protein: CASSSTATTYEQYF; CDR3 DNA: TGTGCCAGCTCATCGACAGCCACTACCTACGAGCAGTACTTC
V gene: TRBV2; J gene: TRBJ1-5; clone size: -; D gene: -; CDR3 protein: CASSADSNQPQHF; CDR3 DNA: TGTGCCAGCAGTGCTGATAGCAATCAGCCCCAGCATTTT
V gene: TRBV9; J gene: TRBJ1-1; clone size: few; D gene: -; CDR3 protein: CASSVGMGTEAFF; CDR3 DNA: TGTGCCAGCAGCGTTGGTATGGGGACTGAAGCTTTCTTT
V gene: TRBV7-9; J gene: TRBJ1-5; clone size: -; D gene: -; CDR3 protein: CASSFKGDQPQHF; CDR3 DNA: TGTGCCAGCAGCTTCAAGGGCGATCAGCCCCAGCATTTT
V gene: TRBV5-6; J gene: TRBJ2-2; clone size: -; D gene: TRBD2; CDR3 protein: CASSSAGLRSTGELFF; CDR3 DNA: TGTGCCAGCAGCTCAGCGGGACTACGTTCCACCGGGGAGCTGTTTTTT
V gene: TRBV7-3; J gene: TRBJ2-1; clone size: -; D gene: -; CDR3 protein: CASSLTAGRGEQFF; CDR3 DNA: TGTGCCAGCAGCTTAACAGCGGGCAGGGGTGAGCAGTTCTTC
V gene: TRBV2; J gene: TRBJ1-2; clone size: once; D gene: TRBD1; CDR3 protein: CASIEDRGRRATF; CDR3 DNA: TGTGCCAGCATTGAGGACAGGGGGCGGAGGGCCACCTTC
V gene: TRBV11-1; J gene: TRBJ2-1; clone size: -; D gene: -; CDR3 protein: CASSLVSGYEQFF; CDR3 DNA: TGTGCCAGCAGCTTAGTGTCCGGGTATGAGCAGTTCTTC
V gene: TRBV5-1; J gene: TRBJ2-1; clone size: -; D gene: TRBD2; CDR3 protein: CASSRRGIGYNEQFF; CDR3 DNA: TGCGCCAGCAGCCGGCGGGGGATAGGATACAATGAGCAGTTCTTC
V gene: TRBV29-1; J gene: TRBJ1-6; clone size: -; D gene: -; CDR3 protein: CSVVAGDNSPLHF; CDR3 DNA: TGCAGCGTTGTCGCAGGGGATAATTCACCCCTCCACTTT